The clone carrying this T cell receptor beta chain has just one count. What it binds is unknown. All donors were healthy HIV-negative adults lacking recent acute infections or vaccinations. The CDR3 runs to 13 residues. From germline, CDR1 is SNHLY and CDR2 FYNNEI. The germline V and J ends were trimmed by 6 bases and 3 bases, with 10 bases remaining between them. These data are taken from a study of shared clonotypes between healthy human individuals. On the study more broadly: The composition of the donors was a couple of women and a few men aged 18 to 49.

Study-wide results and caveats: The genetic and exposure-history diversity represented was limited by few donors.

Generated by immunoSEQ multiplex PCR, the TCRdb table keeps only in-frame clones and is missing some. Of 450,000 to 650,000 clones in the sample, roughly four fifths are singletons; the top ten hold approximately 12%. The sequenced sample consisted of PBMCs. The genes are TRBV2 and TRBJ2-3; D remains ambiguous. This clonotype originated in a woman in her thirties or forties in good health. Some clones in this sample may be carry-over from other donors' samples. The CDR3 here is CASRNRGTDTQYF. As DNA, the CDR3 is TGTGCCAGCAGGAACAGAGGAACAGATACGCAGTATTTT.